These T cell receptor beta chains were read from a single sample in a study of cytomegalovirus exposure and HLA in healthy donors. TCRdb's table, derived via immunoSEQ multiplex PCR, lists solely in-frame clones and lacks some. The sample carries more than 150,000 clones, 80% to 90% recorded once. Sequencing was carried out using PBMCs. These receptors were taken from a man younger than 30 in good health and CMV-seropositive. The CDR3 runs from the conserved cysteine through the conserved F or W. The D gene is left open where the match is weak. Some rows mark clone size as missing; the rest say once, few, many or name a class of expanded clone.

clone size	D gene	J gene	V gene	CDR3 DNA	CDR3 protein
few	.	TRBJ1-3	TRBV9	TGTGCCAGCAGCAGTCGGGACTCCGGCTCTGGAAACACCATATATTTT	CASSSRDSGSGNTIYF
.	TRBD1	TRBJ1-6	TRBV6-5	TGTGCCAGCAGTTATTGGGACAGTGAGAATTCACCCCTCCACTTT	CASSYWDSENSPLHF
.	.	TRBJ2-7	TRBV2	TGTGCCAGCAGTCCCGAAGAGGCGGCCTCCTACGAGCAGTACTTC	CASSPEEAASYEQYF
.	.	TRBJ1-5	TRBV6-1	TGTGCCAGCAGTGAAGCAGGAGGCGCCAATCAGCCCCAGCATTTT	CASSEAGGANQPQHF
.	TRBD1	TRBJ2-2	TRBV19	TGTGCCAGTAGTAAGGGGACAGGTTGGTGGCTGTTTTTT	CASSKGTGWWLFF
.	TRBD1	TRBJ2-7	TRBV10-3	TGTGCCATCAGTGCGGGACAGCGCAGCTCCTACGAGCAGTACTTC	CAISAGQRSSYEQYF
few	TRBD1	TRBJ1-1	TRBV18	TGTGCCAGCTCACCGGGACAGGGGGGAAGGGACACTGAAGCTTTCTTT	CASSPGQGGRDTEAFF
.	TRBD1	TRBJ2-2	TRBV19	TGTGCCAGTAGGGGACAGGGGCCCGGGGAGCTGTTTTTT	CASRGQGPGELFF
.	.	TRBJ2-5	TRBV29-1	TGCAGCGGCACCGGACTATTCCAAGAGACCCAGTACTTC	CSGTGLFQETQYF
.	TRBD2	TRBJ2-3	TRBV18	TGTGCCAGCTCACCAAGTCCGGGGGGGGCCACAGATACGCAGTATTTT	CASSPSPGGATDTQYF
.	TRBD1	TRBJ1-2	TRBV5-1	TGCGCCAGCAGCTCACAGGGGGACTATGGCTACACCTTC	CASSSQGDYGYTF